These 18 T cell receptor beta chains were all obtained from the same sample, sequenced in a study of T cells after yellow fever vaccination. TCRdb ran MiXCR on the 5' RACE reads and lists one entry per CDR3 protein. Of 400,000 to 650,000 distinct CDR3 sequences listed, 21% are singletons. Sample: PBMCs, taken around 3 weeks after the first yellow fever vaccination. These receptors were taken from a man aged 18 to 30 who received the YFV17D yellow fever vaccine.

This clonotype has more than one count but fewer than ten. The J gene is TRBJ2-5, the V gene TRBV7-6; 12 bases fit TRBD1. Germline V gives CDR1 SGHVS, CDR2 FNYEAQ. V shed 5 bases and J 5 bases; nucleotides not matched to a gene: 9. CDR3 length: 16 residues. The CDR3 spells CASSVSGTGGAETQYF. In DNA form, the CDR3 reads TGTGCCAGCAGCGTATCCGGGACAGGGGGCGCGGAGACCCAGTACTTC.

This clonotype appeared many times. V usage is TRBV12-3 or TRBV12-4 and J usage is TRBJ2-2; 10 positions match TRBD1. Losses at the gene ends were 5 bases for V and 5 bases for J; bases not matched to a gene: 5. This CDR3 contains 15 residues. The CDR3, as DNA: TGTGCCAGCAGTCTCCGACAGGGGGCAACCGGGGAGCTGTTTTTT. Translating gives CASSLRQGATGELFF.

V is TRBV11-2 and J is TRBJ2-1; D ambiguous. Per the germline V gene, CDR1 is SGHAT and CDR2 is FQNNGV. The CDR3 spans 14 residues. The V end was cut by 5 bases, the J end by 4 bases, with 12 bases between. The DNA of the CDR3 is TGTGCCAGCAGCCCGCTGCGACAATACAATGAGCAGTTCTTC. Translated, it gives CASSPLRQYNEQFF.

The chain combines TRBV20-1 with TRBJ1-2, with TRBD1 matching 8 bases. CDR1 and CDR2 (germline): DFQATT, SNEGSKA (reference sequence). The CDR3 extends over 12 amino acids. V lost 0 bases, J lost 7 bases, and 1 base stayed unmatched. CDR3 DNA: TGCAGTGCTAGAGATGACAGGGGTGGCTACACCTTC. This encodes CSARDDRGGYTF.

V usage is TRBV30 and J usage is TRBJ2-3; possibly TRBD2 for D (6 bases). The germline V gene encodes CDR1 GTSNPN and CDR2 SVGIG (reference sequence). CDR3 size: 14 residues. V was cut by 7 bases and J by 2 bases, with 16 bases left in between. The CDR3 protein is CASRGPGDTDTQYF. DNA of the CDR3: TGTGCCTCCCGAGGACCGGGGGACACAGATACGCAGTATTTT.

The rearrangement uses TRBV5-1 and TRBJ2-7, with D possibly TRBD1 on 6 matching bases. Germline V gene sequence: CDR1 SGHRS, CDR2 YFSETQ. V was cut by 3 bases and J by 2 bases, with 15 bases left in between. This CDR3 is built from 15 residues. The CDR3 nucleotides read TGCGCCAGCAGCTCCAGGGGTATTTGGACCTACGAGCAGTACTTC. Translation: CASSSRGIWTYEQYF.

The sample holds one count of this clonotype. The chain joins TRBV27 to TRBJ1-2; 8 nucleotides align to TRBD1. The CDR3 spans 14 residues. After removal of 5 bases from V and 6 bases from J, the junction contained 8 bases not matched to a gene. Germline V gene lookup returns CDR1 MNHEY and CDR2 SMNVEV (reference sequence). The CDR3 loop is CASSRQGADDGYTF. CDR3 DNA: TGTGCCAGCAGTCGTCAGGGGGCAGACGATGGCTACACCTTC.

J is TRBJ1-3 and V is TRBV3-1; unclear D gene. Germline loops: CDR1 LGHDT, CDR2 YNNKEL (reference sequence). The CDR3 has 13 amino acids. The germline V and J ends were trimmed by 1 base and 3 bases, with 4 bases remaining between them. The CDR3 loop is CASSQADGNTIYF. In nucleotides, the CDR3 is TGTGCCAGCAGCCAAGCTGATGGAAACACCATATATTTT.

In its sample, this clonotype was seen many times. This chain joins TRBV27 and TRBJ2-4; no reliable D call. With 5 bases removed from V and 0 bases from J, the gap between germline ends came to 8 bases. CDR3 length: 14 amino acids. CDR1 MNHEY and CDR2 SMNVEV come from the germline V gene (reference sequence). CDR3 in DNA: TGTGCCAGCAGTCCTGAACTAGCCAAAAACATTCAGTACTTC. Its translation is CASSPELAKNIQYF.

The V and J genes are TRBV20-1 and TRBJ1-1; 9 bases line up with TRBD1. This CDR3 contains 15 residues. Unmatched junction bases numbered 3, after V lost 1 base and J lost 0 bases. Germline-derived CDR1 and CDR2 are DFQATT and SNEGSKA (reference sequence). DNA of the CDR3: TGCAGTGCTAGAGTGGGACAGGGAATGAACACTGAAGCTTTCTTT. This gives the protein CSARVGQGMNTEAFF.

This chain links TRBV11-3 with TRBJ2-1; TRBD2 might be the D (5 bases). V was trimmed by 5 bases and J by 2 bases, leaving 13 bases between them. The CDR3 runs to 15 residues. From germline, CDR1 is SGHNT and CDR2 YENEEA. The CDR3 reads CASSVTPAAYNEQFF. CDR3 DNA sequence: TGTGCCAGCAGCGTTACCCCAGCGGCCTACAATGAGCAGTTCTTC.

V gene TRBV7-3 combines with J gene TRBJ2-5; D is unresolved. The CDR3 contains 13 residues. V was pared by 2 bases and J by 3 bases, with 7 bases between. Per germline, CDR1 SGHTA and CDR2 FQGTGA. The CDR3 nucleotides are TGTGCCAGCAGCTTAGGACCCGAAGAGACCCAGTACTTC. Its translation is CASSLGPEETQYF.

This clonotype was found a few times. V and J are TRBV5-1 and TRBJ1-1, with a weak D call TRBD1 (6 bases). The V gene's germline CDR1 is SGHRS and CDR2 YFSETQ. CDR3 length: 18 residues. The ends were cut back, 0 bases at V and 0 bases at J, with 18 bases in the middle. In nucleotides, the CDR3 is TGCGCCAGCAGCTTGGTCTTGGGTTCGGGGGCTATGAACACTGAAGCTTTCTTT. Its translation: CASSLVLGSGAMNTEAFF.

V usage is TRBV28 and J usage is TRBJ2-5; 7 positions match TRBD2. The CDR3 runs to 14 residues. Trimming took 4 bases from V and 1 from J; bases not matched to a gene: 3. Germline assignment: CDR1 MDHEN and CDR2 SYDVKM. This CDR3 is CASSSGGTQETQYF. CDR3 nucleotide sequence: TGTGCCAGCAGTTCGGGGGGAACCCAAGAGACCCAGTACTTC.

This clonotype was seen ten or more times. The chain links TRBV7-2 to TRBJ2-7; TRBD2 is a possible D gene (6 bases). Trimming took 0 bases from V and 0 from J, leaving 9 bases between them. CDR3 size: 15 residues. Germline V gives CDR1 SGHTA, CDR2 FQGNSA. This chain's CDR3 is CASSLAPGASYEQYV. CDR3 in DNA: TGTGCCAGCAGCTTAGCTCCGGGAGCCTCCTACGAGCAGTACGTC.

A few counts support this clonotype. The rearrangement joins TRBV7-6 to TRBJ1-1; no firm D call. This CDR3 is 15 amino acids long. From germline, CDR1 is SGHVS and CDR2 FNYEAQ. Trimming stripped 2 bases from V and 0 bases from J, with 10 bases between. The CDR3 loop is CASSLSQKMNTEAFF. CDR3 coding DNA: TGTGCCAGCAGCTTATCACAGAAGATGAACACTGAAGCTTTCTTT.

This clonotype was recorded a few times. The rearrangement joins TRBV12-3 or TRBV12-4 to TRBJ1-2; no clear D gene. With 6 bases removed from V and 2 bases from J, the gap between germline ends came to 10 bases. The CDR3 sequence is 13 residues long. Written as DNA, the CDR3 is TGTGCCAGCAGACCCAACAGCAACTATGGCTACACCTTC. This gives the protein CASRPNSNYGYTF.

This clonotype was counted only a few times. The rearrangement uses TRBV7-2 and TRBJ1-3, with D possibly matching TRBD1 (5 bases). The germline V gene encodes CDR1 SGHTA and CDR2 FQGNSA. V dropped 3 bases and J dropped 0 bases, with 12 bases sitting between them. The CDR3 has 16 residues. CDR3 in DNA: TGTGCCAGCAGCTTGCCGGGACGGCGCTCTGGAAACACCATATATTTT. This encodes CASSLPGRRSGNTIYF.